This entry describes one TCR beta chain. The antigen this receptor binds is unknown. No much larger clone exists at a distance of one base, and base qualities are not known. The data stem from a study of T-cell reconstitution after alpha-beta-depleted transplantation in children listed by TCRdb under 2016. Study-level background: The study quantitatively tracked T-cell immune reconstitution after TCRalphabeta/CD19-depleted allogeneic hematopoietic cell transplantation in children using TCR repertoire profiling. Study-wide conclusions, independent of this receptor: The apparently early recovery of alphabetaT-cell counts about two months after transplant reportedly depended on only several hundred rapidly expanded clones that came from non-depleted graft cells. In some patients, high TCRbeta diversity at day 60 was attributed to recipient T cells and intrathymic progenitors that had survived conditioning. The frequencies of hyperexpanded clones fell over the following months, and after one year, T-cell counts and TCRbeta diversity were mostly attributed to newly produced T cells.

The library was generated by PCR. These reads were obtained on an Illumina HiSeq 2500. TCR library preparation used molecular barcoding, with unique molecular identifiers applied to normalize quantification of the TCRbeta repertoire. TCRdb took the public reads, trimmed them with fastp at Q25, ran MiXCR for clone calling and kept in-frame beta chains. Records with the same CDR3 protein are collapsed into one entry carrying the most frequent genes and DNA. The sample has some 220,000 distinct CDR3 sequences on record, roughly 10% of them singletons. 28% of the sample belongs to the ten largest clones. The treatment or condition label, read with the paper, signifies: allogeneic hematopoietic cell transplantation with graft depleted of TCRalphabeta T cells and CD19 B cells. Transplant recipients were children who received TCRalphabeta/CD19-depleted allogeneic hematopoietic cell grafts. The specimen was PBMCs, collected before TCRalphabeta/CD19-depleted stem cell transplant. This sequence was found in a child in the first two years of life with acute myeloid leukemia, due to receive a stem cell transplant.

At the DNA level, the sequence is TGTGCCAGCAGCTTAGGGACAGGGCGGGCAGATACGCAGTATTTT. Translated, it gives CASSLGTGRADTQYF. Rearrangement joined TRBV7-3 to TRBJ2-3; 9 of the junction bases match TRBD1. Clipping removes 2 bases from V and 4 bases from J, with 4 as the unmatched junction base count. The CDR3, cysteine through phenylalanine, is 15 amino acids long. Only the CDR3 region is kept as DNA, spanning 45 bases read in frame from base 1. From the germline V gene, CDR1 is SGHTA and CDR2 is FQGTGA.